These T cell receptor beta chains were read from a single sample in a study of cytomegalovirus exposure and HLA in healthy donors. The protocol was immunoSEQ multiplex PCR, while the TCRdb copy is restricted to in-frame clones and leaves out a portion. The table lists about 150,000 clones, roughly 80% of them singletons. Sequenced material: PBMCs. The receptors here all came from a woman in her thirties or forties in good health and CMV-seronegative. CDR3s leave out the opening cysteine and the closing phenylalanine or tryptophan.

>TRBJ1-2|TRBV19
ASSTQGQIRGYGYT
>TRBJ1-3|TRBV30
AWGLGVNTIY
>TRBJ2-7|TRBV7-6
ASSLRQGTAYEQY
>TRBJ1-5|TRBV6-6
ASSPTAWSSNQPQH
>TRBJ1-2|TRBV28
ASSPTVDRNYGYT
>TRBJ1-1|TRBV29-1
SARQANTEAF
>.|TRBV7-9
ASSILAGGSGGEQY
>TRBJ2-7|TRBV6-5
ASRRTGWGEQY
>TRBJ1-1|TRBV9
ASSASTGMNTEAF
>TRBJ2-5|TRBV11-3
ASSRPDTLQETQY
>TRBJ2-6|TRBV5-1
ASSLIRTDSGANVLT